These T cell receptor beta chains were read from a single sample in a study of vaccination and CD4 T cells after COVID-19. No antigen has been assigned to these receptors. Using its own MiXCR run on the PCR reads, TCRdb lists one record per CDR3 protein. The sample holds approximately 20,000 distinct CDR3 sequences, about 52% seen once. What was sequenced was CD4+ T cells from blood, cultured in vitro. The receptors derive from a human donor who had recovered from COVID-19. The CDR3 runs from the conserved cysteine through the conserved F or W. A D gene is named only where the DNA matches it firmly. Clone sizes are given selectively: once, few, many, or a class where the clone is expanded.

TRBV11-2,TRBJ2-5,NA,NA,TGTGCCAGCAGCTTAGGGAGCCAGAGGGAGACCCAGTACTTC,CASSLGSQRETQYF
TRBV5-1,TRBJ2-5,NA,NA,TGCGCCAGCAGCTCTCTATTAGACAGGAGCTACCAAGAGACCCAGTACTTC,CASSSLLDRSYQETQYF
TRBV12-3/TRBV12-4,TRBJ2-7,NA,NA,TGTGCCAGCAGCCGGGACGCTTCTAGCTACGAGCAGTACTTC,CASSRDASSYEQYF
TRBV11-3,TRBJ1-1,NA,NA,TGTGCCAGCAGCTATTCCGGGACAGAAGCTTTCTTT,CASSYSGTEAFF
TRBV6-1,TRBJ1-1,NA,medium-sized,TGTGCCAGCAGTGTCAGAAACGAAGGGAGGGATGGTTTCTTT,CASSVRNEGRDGFF
TRBV20-1,TRBJ2-7,TRBD2,NA,TGCAGTGCACCAAAAAGCGGGAGAGTGAGCTACGAGCAGTACTTC,CSAPKSGRVSYEQYF
TRBV20-1,TRBJ2-3,NA,NA,TGCAGTGCCTTAGGGTGGACTAGCACAGATACGCAGTATTTT,CSALGWTSTDTQYF
TRBV7-2,TRBJ1-6,TRBD1,NA,TGTGCCAGCAGCAGACGGGACAGGGACGGATCACCCCTCCACTTT,CASSRRDRDGSPLHF
TRBV7-9,TRBJ2-3,NA,NA,TGTGCCAGCAGCTTAGGACAGCCAACTAGCACAGATACGCAGTATTTT,CASSLGQPTSTDTQYF
TRBV6-1,TRBJ1-5,NA,NA,TGTGCCAGCAGTGACTTCCCCCTAGGGCCCCAGCATTTT,CASSDFPLGPQHF
TRBV20-1,TRBJ2-7,NA,few,TGCAGTGCTAGTCCAGACAGGCCGGCCTACGAGCAGTACTTC,CSASPDRPAYEQYF
TRBV7-9,TRBJ1-5,NA,NA,TGTGCCAGCAGCCCTACAGGGTATGGCAATCAGCCCCAGCATTTT,CASSPTGYGNQPQHF
TRBV7-2,TRBJ2-2,NA,NA,TGTGCCAGCAGCTTAGACAGGGCTGCTACCGGGGAGCTGTTTTTT,CASSLDRAATGELFF
TRBV20-1,TRBJ2-2,NA,NA,TGCAGTGCTAGCGGGACGGCGAAAAACACCGGGGAGCTGTTTTTT,CSASGTAKNTGELFF
TRBV7-2,TRBJ1-5,NA,NA,TGTGCCAGCAGCTTAGTAGGAGGGGAACTTAGCAATCAGCCCCAGCATTTT,CASSLVGGELSNQPQHF
TRBV7-8,TRBJ2-1,NA,few,TGTGCCAGCAGCTTAGGCGCCCGCTACAATGAGCAGTTCTTC,CASSLGARYNEQFF
TRBV5-1,TRBJ1-2,NA,few,TGCGCCAGCAGCAACGCGGGGGACTATGGCTACACCTTC,CASSNAGDYGYTF
TRBV7-2,TRBJ2-5,TRBD2,few,TGTGCCAGCAGCTTCGAGCGGGGTCCCACCCAGTACTTC,CASSFERGPTQYF
TRBV19,TRBJ1-5,TRBD1,NA,TGTGCCAGTACCTCCATGATAAACAGGGGAATTAGAAATCAGCCCCAGCATTTT,CASTSMINRGIRNQPQHF
TRBV27,TRBJ2-5,NA,NA,TGTGCCAGCAGTTTACAGGGCGGAGTCACGGAGACCCAGTACTTC,CASSLQGGVTETQYF
TRBV27,TRBJ2-7,NA,NA,TGTGCCAGCAGTCCCCGTAAGCAGTACTTC,CASSPRKQYF
TRBV11-2,TRBJ1-1,NA,NA,TGTGCCAGCACCCACGCTTACGGATCTGAAGCTTTCTTT,CASTHAYGSEAFF
TRBV6-1,TRBJ2-7,NA,few,TGTGCCAGCAGGCCGGGGGGCCTGACGTCCTACGAGCAGTACTTC,CASRPGGLTSYEQYF
TRBV10-3,TRBJ1-5,TRBD1,NA,TGTGCCATCAGTGATTCCGGACAGGGCGGCAATCAGCCCCAGCATTTT,CAISDSGQGGNQPQHF
TRBV6-1,TRBJ2-7,TRBD2,NA,TGTGCCAGCAGCGGGACTAGCGGGAACGTATCCTACGAGCAGTACTTC,CASSGTSGNVSYEQYF
TRBV27,TRBJ1-6,NA,NA,TGTGCCAGCAGTGAACCCTATAATTCACCCCTCCACTTT,CASSEPYNSPLHF
TRBV7-2,TRBJ2-7,NA,NA,TGTGCCAGCAGCTTAGCGCCCCACTACGAGCAGTACTTC,CASSLAPHYEQYF
TRBV10-3,TRBJ2-7,TRBD2,NA,TGTGCCATCAGTGACCAGCGGGGTCTCGAGCAGTACTTC,CAISDQRGLEQYF
TRBV30,TRBJ2-7,NA,few,TGTGCCTGGAGTAGGAGGGGACATAGTTCCTACGAGCAGTACTTC,CAWSRRGHSSYEQYF
TRBV20-1,TRBJ2-1,NA,few,TGCAGTGCTAGAGAAAGACTCCACTACAATGAGCAGTTCTTC,CSARERLHYNEQFF
TRBV7-8,TRBJ1-2,TRBD1,few,TGTGCCAGCAGCTCCGGGACAGCAGTTAACTATGGCTACACCTTC,CASSSGTAVNYGYTF
TRBV6-1,TRBJ2-7,TRBD1,few,TGTGCCAGCAGGCGGACAGGGGAATACTACGAGCAGTACTTC,CASRRTGEYYEQYF
TRBV20-1,TRBJ2-3,NA,NA,TGCAGTGCTAGAGCCGACCGGAGGGGGGAGAAAGATACGCAGTATTTT,CSARADRRGEKDTQYF
TRBV6-1,TRBJ1-1,NA,NA,TGTGCCAGCAGGCCCGGACAGACGAACACTGAAGCTTTCTTT,CASRPGQTNTEAFF
TRBV30,TRBJ1-1,NA,NA,TGTGCCTGGAGTGTTAGTGGAACTGAAGCTTTCTTT,CAWSVSGTEAFF
TRBV6-2/TRBV6-3,TRBJ1-6,NA,NA,TGTGCCAGCGGTAAATGGGACCCAAATTCACCCCTCCACTTT,CASGKWDPNSPLHF